One and the same sample provided the 32 T cell receptor beta chains below, sequenced in a study of human thymus T cells. TCRdb's copy holds only in-frame clones and misses some; the assay was immunoSEQ multiplex PCR. The sample carries under 150,000 clones, around 94% recorded once. Resections obtained during corrective heart surgery supplied the thymus tissue. The material sequenced was thymus tissue. The receptors stem from a boy younger than two with a congenital heart defect but otherwise immunologically healthy.

About this clone: Relative to the germline gene, one junction end is altered; a read error may explain this. The CDR3 nucleotides read TGTGCTAGCAGCTTAATGGCAGGGGAAACCGGGGAGCTGTTTTTT. This encodes CASSLMAGETGELFF. The rearrangement uses TRBV7-7 and TRBJ2-2, with D tentatively TRBD1 (6 bases). This CDR3 region has 15 residues. Germline lookup yields CDR1 SSHAT and CDR2 FNYEAQ (reference sequence).

The chain recombines TRBV7-2 with TRBJ2-1; the match to TRBD2 covers 11 bases. Germline CDR1 and CDR2: SGHTA and FQGNSA. V was pared by 0 bases and J by 8 bases, with 6 bases of the junction left unmatched. The CDR3 contains 16 residues. The CDR3 is CASSLARTSGSYEQFF. CDR3 nucleotides: TGTGCCAGCAGCTTAGCTCGGACTAGCGGGTCCTATGAGCAGTTCTTC.

The chain recombines TRBV5-8 with TRBJ1-2, with unresolved D. The CDR3 extends over 16 amino acids. Per the germline V gene, CDR1 is SGHTS and CDR2 is YDEGEE. V was cut by 1 base and J by 6 bases, with 19 bases left in between. The CDR3 sequence: CASSLNTSRRRNGYTF. In nucleotides, the CDR3 is TGTGCCAGCAGCTTGAATACAAGTCGGCGGCGGAATGGCTACACCTTC.

The J gene is TRBJ1-1, the V gene TRBV25-1; TRBD1 matches at 9 bases. The CDR3 contains 16 residues. The germline gives CDR1 MGHDK, CDR2 SYGVNS. V shed 7 bases and J 3 bases; nucleotides not matched to a gene: 12. CDR3 loop: CASTLEMGDRDTEAFF. CDR3 DNA: TGTGCCAGCACCCTAGAGATGGGGGACAGGGACACTGAAGCTTTCTTT.

The chain carries TRBV6-1 and TRBJ1-2, with 7 nucleotides matching TRBD1. Germline CDR1 MNHNS, CDR2 SASEGT. The CDR3 covers 15 residues. Trimming took 1 base from V and 6 from J; bases not matched to a gene: 8. The CDR3 nucleotides are TGTGCCAGCAGTGAAGGGTGCGACAGGGCGAATGGCTACACCTTC. Translation gives CASSEGCDRANGYTF.

J is TRBJ2-1 and V is TRBV30; TRBD2 matches 15 bases. The CDR3 is 17 amino acids. From germline, CDR1 is GTSNPN and CDR2 SVGIG (reference sequence). After removal of 3 bases from V and 4 bases from J, the junction contained 7 bases not matched to a gene. As DNA, the CDR3 is TGTGCCTGGAGCCGGACTAGCGGGGGGGCCTCGTACAATGAGCAGTTCTTC. Its protein product is CAWSRTSGGASYNEQFF.

This rearrangement joins TRBV11-2 to TRBJ1-1, with a weak D call TRBD1 (6 bases). The germline V gene encodes CDR1 SGHAT and CDR2 FQNNGV. This CDR3 is built from 16 residues. V was cut by 3 bases and J by 2 bases, with 16 bases left in between. The CDR3 DNA is TGTGCCAGCAGCTTTCTGGGGGCGGTACTTAACACTGAAGCTTTCTTT. It codes for CASSFLGAVLNTEAFF.

The genes are TRBV9 and TRBJ2-7; D is perhaps TRBD1 (6 bases). V was shortened by 0 bases and J by 5 bases, with 15 bases between the two germline ends. Per germline, CDR1 SGDLS and CDR2 YYNGEE. This CDR3 spans 15 amino acids. This CDR3 is CASSVGGRGVHEQYF. The CDR3 DNA reads as TGTGCCAGCAGCGTAGGAGGCAGGGGAGTCCACGAGCAGTACTTC.

The chain joins TRBV11-2 to TRBJ2-1; 7 bases align to TRBD1. Per the germline V gene, CDR1 is SGHAT and CDR2 is FQNNGV. Trimming at V came to 7 bases and at J to 6 bases, leaving 12 bases not matched to a gene. This CDR3 has 15 amino acids. CDR3 residues: CASTISPGQLNEQFF. The CDR3 bases are TGTGCCAGCACCATTAGCCCGGGACAGCTCAATGAGCAGTTCTTC.

The rearrangement links TRBV6-1 to TRBJ2-1; TRBD1 matches 7 bases. The germline gives CDR1 MNHNS, CDR2 SASEGT. This CDR3 is 15 amino acids long. Trimming took 6 bases from V and 4 from J; bases not matched to a gene: 9. CDR3 DNA sequence: TGTGCCAGCAGCCCACGGGACAGTACTTACAATGAGCAGTTCTTC. Residues: CASSPRDSTYNEQFF.

This clone was detected a few times. The gene calls are TRBV19 and TRBJ1-1, with D possibly matching TRBD1 (5 bases). With 6 bases removed from V and 3 bases from J, the gap between germline ends came to 17 bases. Germline V gives CDR1 LNHDA, CDR2 SQIVND (reference sequence). This CDR3 has 15 residues. CDR3 coding DNA: TGTGCCAGTAGCTCCACCGGGAGGGGATACACTGAAGCTTTCTTT. Its protein is CASSSTGRGYTEAFF.

This chain joins TRBV5-4 and TRBJ1-1; D is perhaps TRBD1 (5 bases). CDR3 length equals 18 residues. The ends were cut back, 3 bases at V and 0 bases at J, with 21 bases in the middle. Germline assignment: CDR1 SGHNT and CDR2 YYREEE (reference sequence). CDR3 in DNA: TGTGCCAGCAGCTCACCTGTGAGGCGGGGGTCTATGAACACTGAAGCTTTCTTT. Encoded protein: CASSSPVRRGSMNTEAFF. The whole variable domain, remainder taken from reference TRBV5-4 and TRBJ1-1, is ETGVTQSPTHLIKTRGQQVTLRCSSQSGHNTVSWYQQALGQGPQFIFQYYREEENGRGNFPPRFSGLQFPNYSSELNVNALELDDSALYLCASSSPVRRGSMNTEAFFGQGTRLTVV.

The CDR3 protein is CASSIQGESYSGNQPQHF. Written as DNA, the CDR3 is TGTGCCAGTAGTATTCAGGGGGAGAGTTATTCCGGCAATCAGCCCCAGCATTTT. The chain carries TRBV19 and TRBJ1-5; 7 nucleotides match TRBD1. Germline trimming cut 3 bases from V and 2 bases from J; bases unmatched to any gene: 13. The CDR3 totals 18 residues. CDR1 and CDR2 from the germline V gene are LNHDA and SQIVND (reference sequence).

The chain joins TRBV19 to TRBJ1-5, with 7 bases matching TRBD1. The CDR3 totals 15 residues. The germline V gene has CDR1 LNHDA and CDR2 SQIVND (reference sequence). V lost 5 bases and J lost 3; bases outside the gene matches: 7. The CDR3 loop is CASSLGTDFNQPQHF. The CDR3 DNA sequence: TGTGCCAGTAGTCTCGGGACAGACTTCAATCAGCCCCAGCATTTT.

The chain recombines TRBV5-1 with TRBJ2-3; D may be TRBD2 (5 bases). CDR3 size: 15 residues. V dropped 7 bases and J dropped 4 bases, with 19 bases sitting between them. Germline assignment: CDR1 SGHRS and CDR2 YFSETQ. The CDR3 loop reads CASGWTFQGPDTQYF. The CDR3 DNA reads TGCGCCAGCGGTTGGACTTTCCAAGGCCCAGATACGCAGTATTTT.

The rearrangement links TRBV30 to TRBJ2-7; D may be TRBD1 (6 bases). The CDR3 totals 15 residues. Germline-derived CDR1 and CDR2 are GTSNPN and SVGIG (reference sequence). V was pared by 2 bases and J by 0 bases, with 14 bases between. The CDR3, as DNA: TGTGCCTGGAGTACCAACGGACAGAGCTCCTACGAGCAGTACTTC. Its protein product is CAWSTNGQSSYEQYF.

The rearrangement joins TRBV7-9 to TRBJ1-2, with a tentative D call TRBD1 (5 bases). The germline CDR1 and CDR2 sequences are SEHNR and FQNEAQ (reference sequence). V was trimmed by 5 bases and J by 7 bases, leaving 20 bases between them. The CDR3 extends over 15 amino acids. The CDR3 DNA sequence: TGTGCCAGCAGCCAACCGGGACGGGGTCGTTCTGGCTACACCTTC. This encodes CASSQPGRGRSGYTF. Filled out from reference TRBV7-9 and TRBJ1-2, the complete variable domain reads DTGVSQNPRHKITKRGQNVTFRCDPISEHNRLYWYRQTLGQGPEFLTYFQNEAQLEKSRLLSDRFSAERPKGSFSTLEIQRTEQGDSAMYLCASSQPGRGRSGYTFGSGTRLTVV.

The gene calls are TRBV6-1 and TRBJ1-2; D possibly corresponds to TRBD1 (6 bases). V was shortened by 0 bases and J by 2 bases, with 13 bases between the two germline ends. Germline loops: CDR1 MNHNS, CDR2 SASEGT. The CDR3 has 16 residues. CDR3 amino acids: CASSEAWTAKNYGYTF. For the CDR3, the DNA is TGTGCCAGCAGTGAAGCCTGGACAGCCAAAAACTATGGCTACACCTTC.

The V gene is TRBV12-5, the J gene TRBJ2-7, with 7 positions matching TRBD2. The CDR3 runs to 17 residues. The ends lost 6 bases at V and 4 bases at J; junction bases unmatched: 18. Germline V lookup: CDR1 LGHNT, CDR2 FRNRAP. CDR3 sequence: CASGSGGLGFTSYEQYF. The DNA for the CDR3 is TGTGCTAGTGGCTCCGGGGGGTTGGGGTTTACTTCTTACGAGCAGTACTTC.

V and J are TRBV6-6 and TRBJ1-3; 7 positions match TRBD1. J lost 5 bases, V lost 5 bases, and 9 bases had no gene match. The CDR3 covers 15 residues. The germline gives CDR1 MNHNY, CDR2 SVGAGI (reference sequence). CDR3 DNA: TGTGCCAGCAGTCCAGCTCCAGGGGGTAGAAACACCATATATTTT. Its protein is CASSPAPGGRNTIYF.

This chain connects TRBV27 to TRBJ1-1, with 7 bases aligning to TRBD1. The CDR3 sequence is 15 residues long. Germline lookup yields CDR1 MNHEY and CDR2 SMNVEV (reference sequence). Germline trimming cut 5 bases from V and 3 bases from J; bases unmatched to any gene: 9. The CDR3 DNA reads as TGTGCCAGCAGTCCCTACAGGGGCCCGTACACTGAAGCTTTCTTT. Encoded protein: CASSPYRGPYTEAFF.

The J gene is TRBJ1-1, the V gene TRBV6-1; TRBD1 aligns across 10 bases. Germline V gene data show CDR1 as MNHNS and CDR2 as SASEGT. This CDR3 comprises 19 residues. V gave up 2 bases and J gave up 0 bases; unmatched junction bases: 12. The CDR3 is CASSEPHRDRGSLNTEAFF. The CDR3 DNA reads TGTGCCAGCAGTGAACCGCACAGGGACAGGGGATCCCTGAACACTGAAGCTTTCTTT.

V usage is TRBV5-4 and J usage is TRBJ2-7; D is undetermined. The germline V and J ends were trimmed by 0 bases and 5 bases, with 12 bases remaining between them. Per the germline V gene, CDR1 is SGHNT and CDR2 is YYREEE (reference sequence). This CDR3 contains 14 residues. The CDR3: CASSLGHPGDEQYF. The DNA for the CDR3 is TGTGCCAGCAGCTTGGGGCACCCAGGTGACGAGCAGTACTTC. Drawing the rest from reference TRBV5-4 and TRBJ2-7, the complete variable domain is ETGVTQSPTHLIKTRGQQVTLRCSSQSGHNTVSWYQQALGQGPQFIFQYYREEENGRGNFPPRFSGLQFPNYSSELNVNALELDDSALYLCASSLGHPGDEQYFGPGTRLTVT.

The chain carries TRBV27 and TRBJ1-1, with D possibly TRBD1 on 5 matching bases. The CDR3 spans 12 residues. V was shortened by 6 bases and J by 11 bases, with 16 bases between the two germline ends. Germline V lookup: CDR1 MNHEY, CDR2 SMNVEV (reference sequence). CDR3 in DNA: TGTGCCAGCAGCGAGACCTTGGGGCAGGCTTTCTTT. Protein: CASSETLGQAFF.

V usage is TRBV29-1 and J usage is TRBJ1-1; no clear D gene. Germline assignment: CDR1 SQVTM and CDR2 ANQGSEA. V lost 6 bases, J lost 5 bases, and 10 bases lay in between. This CDR3 spans 11 amino acids. The CDR3: CSVRRGTEAFF. In nucleotides, the CDR3 is TGCAGCGTCCGGCGAGGGACTGAAGCTTTCTTT.

This clone has just a few counts. The genes are TRBV7-2 and TRBJ2-7, with D possibly TRBD2 on 5 matching bases. V lost 2 bases to trimming and J lost 5 bases, with 16 bases between them. The CDR3 has 15 residues. Germline CDR1 reads SGHTA; CDR2 reads FQGNSA. The CDR3 protein is CASSLSSRRMDEQYF. DNA of the CDR3: TGTGCCAGCAGCTTATCTTCCAGGAGGATGGACGAGCAGTACTTC.

The V and J genes are TRBV9 and TRBJ1-2, with 7 bases that match TRBD1. This CDR3 has 17 amino acids. Per germline, CDR1 SGDLS and CDR2 YYNGEE. With V trimmed by 2 bases and J by 3 bases, 13 bases remained unmatched. The CDR3 coding sequence is TGTGCCAGCAGCGTTGCCTCTAGAGACAGGGCCCACTATGGCTACACCTTC. This encodes CASSVASRDRAHYGYTF.

The CDR3 DNA is TGTGCCAGCAGGGGGCCCCTTTCTCCTTTCTTT. Translating gives CASRGPLSPFF. The chain employs TRBV6-5 and TRBJ1-1; D might be TRBD1 (5 bases). Germline V lookup: CDR1 MNHEY, CDR2 SVGAGI. Trimming pared 6 bases from V and 12 bases from J, leaving 14 bases between. The CDR3 loop spans 11 amino acids.

This chain links TRBV27 with TRBJ1-1; D not certain. V was trimmed by 3 bases and J by 1 base, leaving 15 bases between them. The CDR3 covers 16 residues. CDR1 and CDR2 from the germline V gene are MNHEY and SMNVEV (reference sequence). The CDR3 bases are TGTGCCAGCAGTTTTTCCGGTTCAGGACCGAACACTGAAGCTTTCTTT. It codes for CASSFSGSGPNTEAFF.

The V and J genes are TRBV2 and TRBJ2-7; perhaps TRBD2 as D (6 bases). This CDR3 has 14 residues. Trimming cost V 4 bases and J 0 bases, with 10 bases left between them. The germline gives CDR1 SNHLY, CDR2 FYNNEI. In DNA, the CDR3 is TGTGCCAGCAGTGGAGCGGGTCCCTCCTACGAGCAGTACTTC. This translates into CASSGAGPSYEQYF.

This sequence joins TRBV7-2 and TRBJ1-4; a weak D match, TRBD1 (6 bases). Trimming took 4 bases from V and 4 from J, leaving 10 bases between them. Germline values: CDR1 SGHTA, CDR2 FQGNSA. This CDR3 is built from 14 residues. The CDR3 nucleotides are TGTGCCAGCAGCTCTCGGACAGTTAATGAAAAACTGTTTTTT. Translating it yields CASSSRTVNEKLFF. Full variable domain (outside the CDR3, taken from reference TRBV7-2 and TRBJ1-4): GAGVSQSPSNKVTEKGKDVELRCDPISGHTALYWYRQSLGQGLEFLIYFQGNSAPDKSGLPSDRFSAERTGGSVSTLTIQRTQQEDSAVYLCASSSRTVNEKLFFGSGTQLSVL.

V and J are TRBV7-2 and TRBJ1-2, with 8 positions matching TRBD1. With V trimmed by 5 bases and J by 8 bases, 10 bases remained unmatched. The CDR3 sequence is 14 residues long. In germline, CDR1 is SGHTA, CDR2 FQGNSA. The CDR3 region is CASSLKGQAGGYTF. The CDR3 region has the DNA TGTGCCAGCAGCCTCAAGGGACAGGCCGGGGGCTACACCTTC.